This T cell receptor beta chain appears in the sequencing data of a study of shared clonotypes between healthy human individuals. Overall study results and limits: Naive CD4 clonotypes overlapped across a handful of donors at 4.5% to 5.5%. The researchers took only blood, and tissue repertoires probably look different.

Splitting of CD4+ cells produced CD45RA+ naive and CD45RA-negative memory subsets. This was a deep-level run. Profiled with immunoSEQ multiplex PCR; TCRdb holds only in-frame clones, not every one. The sample consists of approximately 500,000 clones, 90% to 97% of them appearing once. For this clone: The antigen is undetermined.

The CDR3 contains 15 residues. Germline values: CDR1 SNHLY, CDR2 FYNNEI. V gave up 6 bases and J gave up 0 bases; unmatched junction bases: 6. Sequenced input: naive CD4+ T cells sorted from blood. Subset meaning: CD45RA+ positively selected. This clonotype was sampled from a woman aged 30 to 39 in good health. The V call is TRBV2, the J call TRBJ2-7; 9 bases match TRBD1. CDR3 amino acids: CASSETGGSSYEQYF. CDR3 bases: TGTGCCAGCAGCGAGACAGGGGGTAGCTCCTACGAGCAGTACTTC.